The 27 T cell receptor beta chains below were found in one sample sequenced in a study of T cells in Graves' hyperthyroidism and ophthalmopathy. Amplification of TCR beta CDR3 regions was performed using RNA transcripts as template. The primer set for the first-round RT-PCR of the TCR CDR3 was HTBI. TCRdb ran MiXCR on the multiplex PCR reads and lists one entry per CDR3 protein. The repertoire holds some 800,000 distinct CDR3 sequences, roughly 40% seen once, with 7.5% to 9.5% in the top ten. The specimen sequenced was blood. Receptor source: a man aged 18 to 29 with Graves' hyperthyroidism.

The table lists this clonotype with many counts. The chain couples TRBV9 to TRBJ1-2; D unresolved. Trimming removed 0 bases at V and 4 bases at J, with 13 bases between. CDR1 and CDR2 from the germline V gene are SGDLS and YYNGEE. The CDR3 totals 15 residues. CDR3 DNA: TGTGCCAGCAGCGTAGCGGCAGGAATCCTCTATGGCTACACCTTC. It specifies CASSVAAGILYGYTF.

The chain is built from TRBV7-6 and TRBJ2-2, with 9 bases identical to TRBD1. J was trimmed by 7 bases and V by 5 bases; bases with no gene match: 17. The CDR3 sequence is 18 residues long. From germline, CDR1 is SGHVS and CDR2 FNYEAQ. CDR3 sequence (DNA): TGTGCCAGCAGCGCAAGGACAGGGGCGAACTCCAAGTTCGGGGAGCTGTTTTTT. It is translated as CASSARTGANSKFGELFF.

This clonotype was detected a few times. The chain employs TRBV7-9 and TRBJ2-2; 9 bases match TRBD2. V lost 5 bases, J lost 1 base, and 5 bases stayed unmatched. CDR1 and CDR2 from the germline V gene are SEHNR and FQNEAQ (reference sequence). The CDR3 runs to 16 residues. In DNA, the CDR3 is TGTGCCAGCAGCGGGGAGACTAGCGGGAACACCGGGGAGCTGTTTTTT. Protein sequence: CASSGETSGNTGELFF.

This clonotype has a count of ten or more. The chain recombines TRBV7-8 with TRBJ2-7; the D gene is possibly TRBD2 (6 bases). Per germline, CDR1 SGHVS and CDR2 FQNEAQ. The CDR3 extends over 13 amino acids. V shed 1 base and J shed 6 bases, with 10 bases lying between them. DNA for the CDR3: TGTGCCAGCAGCTTAGGGGGAGGCGTCGAGCAGTACTTC. Translated, it gives CASSLGGGVEQYF.

In this sample, this clonotype turned up many times. V usage is TRBV29-1 and J usage is TRBJ2-2; D may be TRBD1 or TRBD2 (6 bases each). In germline, CDR1 is SQVTM, CDR2 ANQGSEA. V was shortened by 6 bases and J by 5 bases, with 16 bases between the two germline ends. The CDR3 contains 14 residues. The CDR3 DNA reads as TGCAGCGTGCAGACTACAGGGAGGACCGGGGAGCTGTTTTTT. Translating gives CSVQTTGRTGELFF.

This clonotype was picked up one time. The genes are TRBV7-2 and TRBJ1-2; the match to TRBD1 covers 8 bases. This CDR3 contains 16 residues. The junction had 18 bases not matched to a gene; V was cut back by 4 bases and J by 11 bases. Per germline, CDR1 SGHTA and CDR2 FQGNSA. CDR3 bases: TGTGCCAGCAGCTCCCCAACCGGGACAGGAGGCCTTTGGTACACCTTC. It specifies CASSSPTGTGGLWYTF.

This chain uses TRBV2 with TRBJ1-5; no clear D gene. The germline V gene encodes CDR1 SNHLY and CDR2 FYNNEI. Trimming took 5 bases from V and 0 from J, leaving 11 bases between them. The CDR3 length is 15 residues. The CDR3 bases are TGTGCCAGCAGTCCCGACTTTTATAGCAATCAGCCCCAGCATTTT. Translated: CASSPDFYSNQPQHF.

On this clonotype: A junction end diverges from the germline sequence, so it may reflect a read error. The chain recombines TRBV7-9 with TRBJ1-4; D unclear. The V gene's germline CDR1 is SEHNR and CDR2 FQNEAQ (reference sequence). This CDR3 contains 16 residues. The CDR3 loop reads CASSQDYGPLDEKLFF. In nucleotides, the CDR3 is TGCGCCAGCAGCCAAGATTACGGGCCGTTAGATGAAAAACTGTTTTTT. The full variable domain, in which reference TRBV7-9 and TRBJ1-4 provide the parts outside the CDR3, is DTGVSQNPRHKITKRGQNVTFRCDPISEHNRLYWYRQTLGQGPEFLTYFQNEAQLEKSRLLSDRFSAERPKGSFSTLEIQRTEQGDSAMYLCASSQDYGPLDEKLFFGSGTQLSVL.

V usage is TRBV29-1 and J usage is TRBJ1-4, with 7 positions matching TRBD1. Trimming cost V 5 bases and J 5 bases; bases outside gene matches: 5. Germline V gives CDR1 SQVTM, CDR2 ANQGSEA. The CDR3 has 13 amino acids. The CDR3: CSVQGVSNEKLFF. The CDR3, as DNA: TGCAGCGTTCAGGGGGTCTCAAATGAAAAACTGTTTTTT.

The rearrangement joins TRBV7-9 to TRBJ2-7, with D possibly matching TRBD2 (5 bases). This CDR3 region has 13 residues. Germline CDR1 SEHNR, CDR2 FQNEAQ (reference sequence). Trimming removed 3 bases from V and 5 bases from J, with 11 bases in between. CDR3 loop: CASSLAGNNEQYF. DNA of the CDR3: TGTGCCAGCAGCTTGGCCGGGAACAACGAGCAGTACTTC.

Only one count was recorded for this clonotype. A much larger clone lies a single base off, so this may be a read error. V is TRBV9 and J is TRBJ1-4; D uncertain. This CDR3 comprises 14 residues. The germline V and J ends were trimmed by 4 bases and 2 bases, with 9 bases remaining between them. Germline-derived CDR1 and CDR2 are SGDLS and YYNGEE. The CDR3 is CASSPTKTNEKLFF. The CDR3 nucleotides are TGTGCCAGCAGCCCCACGAAGACTAATGAAAAACTGTTTTTT.

This clonotype was found many times. The chain combines TRBV6-5 with TRBJ1-2; no reliable D call. The CDR3 length is 14 residues. V dropped 6 bases and J dropped 2 bases, with 13 bases sitting between them. Germline assignment: CDR1 MNHEY and CDR2 SVGAGI. Here the CDR3 DNA reads TGTGCCAGCAGCCGAATGGGAGGGAACTATGGCTACACCTTC. Residues: CASSRMGGNYGYTF.

This chain links TRBV7-9 with TRBJ2-3; D remains unclear. V lost 1 base and J 4 bases, leaving 3 bases between the germline ends. The germline gives CDR1 SEHNR, CDR2 FQNEAQ (reference sequence). CDR3 length: 12 residues. The CDR3 region has the DNA TGTGCCAGCAGCTTAGAGTCAGATACGCAGTATTTT. Encoded protein: CASSLESDTQYF.

The chain has TRBV2 and TRBJ2-6; TRBD2 matches 8 bases. Germline lookup yields CDR1 SNHLY and CDR2 FYNNEI. With 7 bases clipped from V and 0 bases from J, the junction kept 11 bases outside the gene matches. The CDR3 loop spans 18 amino acids. The CDR3 DNA reads TGTGCCAGCACCGTCGGGGGGGAGCTGCCCTCTGGGGCCAACGTCCTGACTTTC. It yields the protein CASTVGGELPSGANVLTF. Combining the CDR3 with reference TRBV2 and TRBJ2-6 gives the whole variable domain EPEVTQTPSHQVTQMGQEVILRCVPISNHLYFYWYRQILGQKVEFLVSFYNNEISEKSEIFDDQFSVERPDGSNFTLKIRSTKLEDSAMYFCASTVGGELPSGANVLTFGAGSRLTVL.

This clonotype came up many times. The chain is built from TRBV19 and TRBJ1-3, with 7 bases lining up with TRBD1. The CDR3 runs to 15 residues. Germline CDR1 LNHDA, CDR2 SQIVND (reference sequence). The junction had 10 bases not matched to a gene; V was cut back by 9 bases and J by 2 bases. The CDR3 loop is CASTPTGLTGNTIYF. As DNA, the CDR3 is TGTGCCAGCACCCCGACAGGGTTGACTGGAAACACCATATATTTT. The variable domain in full, with the rest retrieved from reference TRBV19 and TRBJ1-3, is DGGITQSPKYLFRKEGQNVTLSCEQNLNHDAMYWYRQDPGQGLRLIYYSQIVNDFQKGDIAEGYSVSREKKESFPLTVTSAQKNPTAFYLCASTPTGLTGNTIYFGEGSWLTVV.

This chain uses TRBV3-1 with TRBJ1-2; D is unclear. The V gene lost 4 bases and the J gene lost 5 bases, with 11 bases spanning the gap. This CDR3 is 13 amino acids long. In germline, CDR1 is LGHDT, CDR2 YNNKEL (reference sequence). The CDR3 DNA follows: TGTGCCAGCAGCCCTCACTCGGGGTATGGCTACACCTTC. It is translated as CASSPHSGYGYTF.

This clonotype was found a few times. The V and J genes are TRBV12-3 or TRBV12-4 and TRBJ2-7; TRBD1 matches at 9 bases. Trimming removed 5 bases from V and 4 bases from J; junction bases left unmatched: 9. CDR3 size: 15 residues. The CDR3 here is CASSPSGTGIYEQYF. The CDR3 coding sequence is TGTGCCAGCAGTCCCTCCGGGACAGGGATATACGAGCAGTACTTC.

A few counts support this clonotype. The V gene is TRBV10-3, the J gene TRBJ2-7; 7 bases line up with TRBD1. The CDR3 loop spans 12 amino acids. The junction had 5 bases not matched to a gene; V was cut back by 9 bases and J by 3 bases. CDR1 is ENHRY and CDR2 is SYGVKD in the germline V gene. Here the CDR3 reads CAIGTAYYEQYF. The CDR3 nucleotides are TGTGCCATAGGGACAGCCTACTACGAGCAGTACTTC.

The chain couples TRBV20-1 to TRBJ2-7, with D perhaps given as TRBD1 or TRBD2 (5 bases each). CDR3 length equals 11 residues. Per the germline V gene, CDR1 is DFQATT and CDR2 is SNEGSKA (reference sequence). Trimming pared 5 bases from V and 5 bases from J, leaving 10 bases between. In nucleotides, the CDR3 is TGCAGTGCTGGGGGATTTCACGAGCAGTACTTC. Protein product: CSAGGFHEQYF.

CDR3 sequence: CASSDPQRAGGQTQYF. In DNA, the CDR3 is TGTGCCAGCAGTGATCCACAGCGGGCGGGGGGACAGACCCAGTACTTC. The rearrangement joins TRBV25-1 to TRBJ2-5; 8 positions match TRBD2. CDR3 length equals 16 residues. Germline V CDR1 and CDR2: MGHDK, SYGVNS. The V and J ends lost 3 bases and 6 bases, in that order; junction bases with no gene match: 12.

The chain couples TRBV12-3 or TRBV12-4 to TRBJ2-5; a weak D match, TRBD1 (6 bases). The V end lost 7 bases, the J end lost 2 bases, and 11 bases lay between the germline ends. The CDR3 covers 13 residues. The CDR3 reads CASTDGQQETQYF. The CDR3 DNA reads TGTGCCAGCACCGACGGACAGCAAGAGACCCAGTACTTC.

The table lists this clonotype with a few counts. The genes are TRBV6-1 and TRBJ1-5; D gene ambiguous. Germline CDR1 MNHNS, CDR2 SASEGT. This CDR3 contains 12 residues. The V gene lost 7 bases and the J gene lost 5 bases, with 9 bases spanning the gap. CDR3 in DNA: TGTGCCAGCACGGGCAGCCATCAGCCCCAGCATTTT. This gives the protein CASTGSHQPQHF.

This clonotype was seen a handful of times. The chain recombines TRBV10-3 with TRBJ2-7; D might be TRBD1 or TRBD2, each matching 5 bases. CDR3 length: 15 residues. Per the germline V gene, CDR1 is ENHRY and CDR2 is SYGVKD. The V gene lost 2 bases and the J gene lost 2 bases, with 13 bases spanning the gap. Here the CDR3 reads CAISEGRAGTYEQYF. The CDR3 DNA is TGTGCCATCAGTGAGGGCAGGGCCGGGACCTACGAGCAGTACTTC.

This chain connects TRBV6-5 to TRBJ1-1; TRBD1 might be the D (6 bases). CDR1 and CDR2 from the germline V gene are MNHEY and SVGAGI. Trimming took 8 bases from V and 1 from J, leaving 11 bases between them. This CDR3 is built from 13 residues. The CDR3 spells CASRTGSNTEAFF. CDR3 sequence (DNA): TGTGCCAGCCGAACAGGGTCGAACACTGAAGCTTTCTTT.

On this clonotype itself: This may stem from a read error, because a much larger clone lies one nucleotide away. The chain uses TRBV9 and TRBJ2-5, with 10 nucleotides matching TRBD2. CDR3 size: 14 residues. Germline V lookup: CDR1 SGDLS, CDR2 YYNGEE. J gave up 5 bases and V 0 bases, and 1 base lay outside the gene matches. CDR3 sequence reads: CASSVGGLAETQYF. The CDR3 DNA follows: TGTGCCAGCAGCGTAGGGGGACTAGCGGAGACCCAGTACTTC.

J is TRBJ2-7 and V is TRBV6-5; the D gene is possibly TRBD1 (6 bases). CDR1 is MNHEY and CDR2 is SVGAGI in the germline V gene. Between the trimmed V and J ends, which lost 4 bases and 2 bases, there was a span of 15 bases. The CDR3 length is 15 residues. The CDR3 DNA follows: TGTGCCAGCAGTTGGACAGCCAGTTCAGCCTACGAGCAGTACTTC. This sequence encodes CASSWTASSAYEQYF.

This chain's CDR3 is CSVGTGDEGEQFF. CDR3 sequence (DNA): TGCAGCGTAGGGACAGGGGACGAAGGTGAGCAGTTCTTC. The chain joins TRBV29-1 to TRBJ2-1; 10 bases are a match to TRBD1. V was clipped by 6 bases and J by 9 bases; unmatched bases: 8. In germline, CDR1 is SQVTM, CDR2 ANQGSEA. The CDR3 loop spans 13 amino acids.